Listed here are 9 T cell receptor beta chains from one sample, sequenced in a study of shared clonotypes between healthy human individuals (dated by TCRdb to between 2020 and 2021). The library was produced with the immunoSEQ multiplex PCR assay. TCRdb took over this immuneACCESS table, retaining in-frame rearrangements with V and J assigned. Such tables are incomplete; in checked studies, under half of the missing clones stem from an unresolved V gene, and the remainder is unexplained. The sample table contains roughly 450,000 clones; only one count was recorded for more than 65% of them. The ten largest clones capture approximately 12% of the sample. Sequencing was done on a sample of PBMCs. These receptors were obtained from a woman aged 40 to 55 in good health. Some clones in this sample may be carry-over from other donors' samples.

V is TRBV9 and J is TRBJ2-1, with D possibly matching TRBD2 (6 bases). V was trimmed by 3 bases and J by 10 bases, leaving 14 bases between them. Germline V gene lookup returns CDR1 SGDLS and CDR2 YYNGEE. The CDR3 runs to 13 residues. The CDR3 sequence is CASSALFAGEQFF. CDR3 bases: TGTGCCAGCAGCGCCCTCTTTGCGGGGGAGCAGTTCTTC.

This clone occurred a few times. This chain connects TRBV27 to TRBJ1-1, with 8 bases aligning to TRBD1. The ends lost 5 bases at V and 9 bases at J; junction bases unmatched: 14. The CDR3 extends over 15 amino acids. Germline lookup yields CDR1 MNHEY and CDR2 SMNVEV (reference sequence). The CDR3 region is CASSPGTGRPIKAFF. The CDR3 nucleotides read TGTGCCAGCAGTCCGGGGACAGGCCGGCCCATAAAAGCTTTCTTT.

The chain couples TRBV18 to TRBJ1-1, with 8 positions matching TRBD1. Germline V CDR1 and CDR2: KGHSH, LQKENI. The CDR3 extends over 15 amino acids. The V gene end was trimmed by 5 bases and the J gene end by 4 bases; junction bases not matched to a gene: 9. CDR3 coding DNA: TGTGCCAGCTCAGAACTGGGACAGGAGTCCACTGAAGCTTTCTTT. This sequence encodes CASSELGQESTEAFF.

The chain uses TRBV4-2 and TRBJ2-7, with TRBD2 identical over 12 bases. The CDR3 is 16 residues long. V lost 2 bases, J lost 9 bases, and 11 bases stayed unmatched. Germline V gives CDR1 LGHNA, CDR2 YNFKEQ. This chain's CDR3 is CASSQLTSGRRSGQYF. CDR3 DNA sequence: TGTGCCAGCAGCCAACTTACTAGCGGGAGGAGGTCCGGGCAGTACTTC.

V is TRBV11-2 and J is TRBJ2-1; D ambiguous. The CDR3 runs 12 residues. Trimming stripped 1 base from V and 5 bases from J, with 3 bases between. Germline loops: CDR1 SGHAT, CDR2 FQNNGV. As DNA, the CDR3 is TGTGCCAGCAGCTTAGTGAACAATGAGCAGTTCTTC. The encoded protein is CASSLVNNEQFF. The complete variable domain, with remaining parts taken from reference TRBV11-2 and TRBJ2-1, reads EAGVAQSPRYKIIEKRQSVAFWCNPISGHATLYWYQQILGQGPKLLIQFQNNGVVDDSQLPKDRFSAERLKGVDSTLKIQPAKLEDSAVYLCASSLVNNEQFFGPGTRLTVL.

The CDR3 nucleotides are TGTGCCAGCTCACCTGGGAACTCTGGAAACACCATATATTTT. The encoded protein is CASSPGNSGNTIYF. The chain combines TRBV18 with TRBJ1-3; D remains unclear. The CDR3 totals 14 residues. Germline V gene lookup returns CDR1 KGHSH and CDR2 LQKENI. V lost 3 bases, J lost 0 bases, and 6 bases lay in between.

The rearrangement joins TRBV7-8 to TRBJ2-7, with 10 nucleotides matching TRBD1. This CDR3 has 14 residues. Germline-derived CDR1 and CDR2 are SGHVS and FQNEAQ. The trim removed 6 bases at V and 9 bases at J, leaving 11 bases unmatched. The CDR3 sequence: CASRSDRGNQAQYF. The CDR3 region has the DNA TGTGCCAGCAGGTCGGACAGGGGGAATCAGGCGCAGTACTTC.

The genes are TRBV28 and TRBJ1-2; 7 nucleotides match TRBD1. The CDR3 runs 13 residues. Trimming took 6 bases from V and 5 from J; bases not matched to a gene: 6. The germline V gene has CDR1 MDHEN and CDR2 SYDVKM. The CDR3 region is CASSQDREYGYTF. CDR3 sequence (DNA): TGTGCCAGCAGCCAAGACAGGGAGTATGGCTACACCTTC.

This chain joins TRBV18 and TRBJ2-7, with 7 bases matching TRBD2. The V segment lost 3 bases and the J segment 6 bases; nucleotides outside the gene matches: 5. This CDR3 contains 13 residues. CDR1 KGHSH and CDR2 LQKENI come from the germline V gene. CDR3 sequence: CASSPRSGSEQYF. DNA of the CDR3: TGTGCCAGCTCACCCCGTAGCGGGTCCGAGCAGTACTTC.